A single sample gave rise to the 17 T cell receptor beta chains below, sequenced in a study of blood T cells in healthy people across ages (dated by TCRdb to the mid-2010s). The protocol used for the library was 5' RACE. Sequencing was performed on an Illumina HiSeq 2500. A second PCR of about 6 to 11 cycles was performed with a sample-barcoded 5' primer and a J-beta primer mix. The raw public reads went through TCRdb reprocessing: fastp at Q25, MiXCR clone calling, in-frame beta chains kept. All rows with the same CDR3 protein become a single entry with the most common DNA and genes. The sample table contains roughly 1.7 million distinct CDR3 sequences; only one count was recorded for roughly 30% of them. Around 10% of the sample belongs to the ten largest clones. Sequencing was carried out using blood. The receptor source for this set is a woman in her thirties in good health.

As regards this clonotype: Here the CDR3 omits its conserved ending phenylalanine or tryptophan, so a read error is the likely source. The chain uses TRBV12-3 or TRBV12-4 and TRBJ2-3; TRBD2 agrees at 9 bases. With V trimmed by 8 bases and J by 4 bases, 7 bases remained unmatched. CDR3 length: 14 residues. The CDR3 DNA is TGTGCCAGCGGCTCCGGGACTAGCCCAGATACGCAGTATTCC. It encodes CASGSGTSPDTQYS.

The CDR3 is CASSRGGLQGMNTEAFF. Written as DNA, the CDR3 is TGTGCCAGCAGTAGGGGGGGACTACAGGGAATGAACACTGAAGCTTTCTTT. The V gene is TRBV6-6, the J gene TRBJ1-1; D may be TRBD1 (6 bases). The CDR3 is 17 amino acids. Germline CDR1 reads MNHNY; CDR2 reads SVGAGI (reference sequence). Trimming took off 5 bases at V and 0 bases at J, with 19 bases between the two ends.

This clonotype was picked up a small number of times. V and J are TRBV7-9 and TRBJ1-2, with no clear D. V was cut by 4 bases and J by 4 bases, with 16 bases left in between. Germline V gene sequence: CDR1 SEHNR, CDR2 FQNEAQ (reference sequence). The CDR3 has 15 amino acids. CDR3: CASSSASGSGYGYTF. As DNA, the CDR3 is TGTGCCAGCAGCTCCGCTTCGGGATCGGGCTATGGCTACACCTTC.

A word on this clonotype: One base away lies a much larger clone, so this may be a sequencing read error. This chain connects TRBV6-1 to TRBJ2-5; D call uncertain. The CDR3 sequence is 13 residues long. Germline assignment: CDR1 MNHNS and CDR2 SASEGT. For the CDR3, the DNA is TGTGCCAGTACAATGGCCGCCCAAGAGACCCGGTACTTC. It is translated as CASTMAAQETRYF.

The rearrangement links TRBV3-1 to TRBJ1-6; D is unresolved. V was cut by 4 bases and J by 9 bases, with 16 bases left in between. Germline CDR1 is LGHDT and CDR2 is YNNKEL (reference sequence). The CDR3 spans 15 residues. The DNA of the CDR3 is TGTGCCAGCAGCCCGCGGGCAGTTAGAGGTTCACCCCTCCACTTT. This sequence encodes CASSPRAVRGSPLHF.

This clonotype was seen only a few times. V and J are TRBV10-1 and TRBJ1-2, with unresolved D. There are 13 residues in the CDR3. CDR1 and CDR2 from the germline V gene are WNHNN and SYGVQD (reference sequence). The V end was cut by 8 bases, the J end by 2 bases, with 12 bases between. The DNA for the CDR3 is TGCGCCAGCGGCCTGCAGCTCAACTATGGCTACACCTTC. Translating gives CASGLQLNYGYTF.

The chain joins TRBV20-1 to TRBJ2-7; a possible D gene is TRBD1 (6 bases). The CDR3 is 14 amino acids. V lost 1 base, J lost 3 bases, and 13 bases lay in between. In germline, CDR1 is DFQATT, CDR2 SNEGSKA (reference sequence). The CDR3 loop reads CSARAGQLGYEQYF. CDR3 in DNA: TGCAGTGCTAGAGCCGGACAGTTAGGCTACGAGCAGTACTTC.

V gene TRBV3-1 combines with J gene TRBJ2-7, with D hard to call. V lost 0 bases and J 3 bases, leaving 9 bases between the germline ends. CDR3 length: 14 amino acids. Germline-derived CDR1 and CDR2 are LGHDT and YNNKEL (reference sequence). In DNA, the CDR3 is TGTGCCAGCAGCCAAGATAGGAACAACTACGAGCAGTACTTC. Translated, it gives CASSQDRNNYEQYF.

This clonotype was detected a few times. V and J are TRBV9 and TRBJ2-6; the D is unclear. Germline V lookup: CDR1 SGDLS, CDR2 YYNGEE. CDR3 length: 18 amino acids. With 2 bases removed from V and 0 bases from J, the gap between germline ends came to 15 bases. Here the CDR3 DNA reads TGTGCCAGCAGCGTTCCCCCTGCAGGCGTCTCTGGGGCCAACGTCCTGACTTTC. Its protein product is CASSVPPAGVSGANVLTF.

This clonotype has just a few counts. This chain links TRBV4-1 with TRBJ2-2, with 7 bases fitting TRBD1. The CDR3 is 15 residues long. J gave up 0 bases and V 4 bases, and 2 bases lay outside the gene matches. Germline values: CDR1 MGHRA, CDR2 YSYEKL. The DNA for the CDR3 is TGCGCCAGCAGCCCCGACAGGGCGAACACCGGGGAGCTGTTTTTT. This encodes CASSPDRANTGELFF.

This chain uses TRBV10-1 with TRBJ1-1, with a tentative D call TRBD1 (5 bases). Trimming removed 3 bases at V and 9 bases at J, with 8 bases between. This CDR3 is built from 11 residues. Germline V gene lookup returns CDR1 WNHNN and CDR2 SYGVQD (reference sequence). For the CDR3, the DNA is TGCGCCAGCAGTGAAGGGGTTAAAGCTTTCTTT. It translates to CASSEGVKAFF.

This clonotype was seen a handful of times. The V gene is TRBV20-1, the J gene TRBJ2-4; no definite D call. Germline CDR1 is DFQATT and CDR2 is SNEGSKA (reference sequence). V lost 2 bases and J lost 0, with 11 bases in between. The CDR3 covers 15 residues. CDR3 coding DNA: TGCAGTGCTAGATCATACAGTCTAGCCAAAAACATTCAGTACTTC. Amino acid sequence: CSARSYSLAKNIQYF.

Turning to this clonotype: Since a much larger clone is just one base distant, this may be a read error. DNA of the CDR3: TGCGCCAGCAGCTTGCAAGCGACCTCCTACAATGAGCAGTTCTTC. Protein sequence: CASSLQATSYNEQFF. The chain joins TRBV5-1 to TRBJ2-1, with D hard to call. V shed 1 base and J shed 0 bases, with 8 bases lying between them. The CDR3 has 15 residues. Looked up from germline, CDR1 is SGHRS and CDR2 is YFSETQ.

CDR3 bases: TGCAGTGCTAGAGACCCGGACAGAGCGAACACTGAAGCTTTCTTT. Protein sequence: CSARDPDRANTEAFF. V gene TRBV20-1 combines with J gene TRBJ1-1; D possibly corresponds to TRBD1 (6 bases). CDR3 length: 15 amino acids. V lost 0 bases, J lost 1 base, and 12 bases lay in between. CDR1 and CDR2 (germline): DFQATT, SNEGSKA (reference sequence).

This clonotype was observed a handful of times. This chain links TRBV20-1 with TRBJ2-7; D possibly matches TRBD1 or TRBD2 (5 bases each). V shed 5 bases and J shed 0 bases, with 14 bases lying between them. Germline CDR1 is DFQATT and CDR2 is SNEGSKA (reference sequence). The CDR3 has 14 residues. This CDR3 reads CSAEWDHSSYEQYF. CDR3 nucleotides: TGCAGTGCTGAGTGGGACCATAGCTCCTACGAGCAGTACTTC.

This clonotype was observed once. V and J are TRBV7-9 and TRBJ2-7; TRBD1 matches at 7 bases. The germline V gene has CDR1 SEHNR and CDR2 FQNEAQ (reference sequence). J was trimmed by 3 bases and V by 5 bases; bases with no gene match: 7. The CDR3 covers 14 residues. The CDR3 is CASSHRDSLYEQYF. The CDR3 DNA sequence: TGTGCCAGCAGCCACCGGGACAGTCTCTACGAGCAGTACTTC.

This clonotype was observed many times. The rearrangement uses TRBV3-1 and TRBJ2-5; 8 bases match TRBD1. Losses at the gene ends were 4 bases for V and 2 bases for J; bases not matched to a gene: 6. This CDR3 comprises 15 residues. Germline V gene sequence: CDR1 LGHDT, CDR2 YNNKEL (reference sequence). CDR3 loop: CASSPRDRSQETQYF. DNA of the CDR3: TGTGCCAGCAGCCCCCGGGACAGGAGTCAAGAGACCCAGTACTTC.